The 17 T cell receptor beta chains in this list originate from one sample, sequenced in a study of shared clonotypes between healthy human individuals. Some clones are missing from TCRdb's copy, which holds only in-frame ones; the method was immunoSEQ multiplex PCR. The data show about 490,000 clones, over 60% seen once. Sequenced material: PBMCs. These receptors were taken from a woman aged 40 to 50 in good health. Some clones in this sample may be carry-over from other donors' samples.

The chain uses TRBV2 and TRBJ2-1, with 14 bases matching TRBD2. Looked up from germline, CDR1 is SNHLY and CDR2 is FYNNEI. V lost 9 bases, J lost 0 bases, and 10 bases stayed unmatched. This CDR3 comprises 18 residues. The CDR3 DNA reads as TGTGCCAGTAGACTAGCGGGAGGGCCTTGGAGCTCCTACAATGAGCAGTTCTTC. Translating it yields CASRLAGGPWSSYNEQFF. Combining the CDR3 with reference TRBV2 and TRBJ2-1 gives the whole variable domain EPEVTQTPSHQVTQMGQEVILRCVPISNHLYFYWYRQILGQKVEFLVSFYNNEISEKSEIFDDQFSVERPDGSNFTLKIRSTKLEDSAMYFCASRLAGGPWSSYNEQFFGPGTRLTVL.

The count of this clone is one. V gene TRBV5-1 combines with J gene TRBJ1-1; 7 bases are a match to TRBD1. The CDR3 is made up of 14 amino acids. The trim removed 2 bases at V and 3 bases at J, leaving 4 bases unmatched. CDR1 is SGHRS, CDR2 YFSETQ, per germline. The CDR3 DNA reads TGCGCCAGCAGCTTCTCCAGGGGGGACACTGAAGCTTTCTTT. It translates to CASSFSRGDTEAFF.

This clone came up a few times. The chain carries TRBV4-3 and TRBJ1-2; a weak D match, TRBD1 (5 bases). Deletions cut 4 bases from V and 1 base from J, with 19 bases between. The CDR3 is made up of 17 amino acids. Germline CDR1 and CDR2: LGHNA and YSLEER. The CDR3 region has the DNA TGCGCCAGCAGCCCAGACAGCTCCACGTGGCTTAACTATGGCTACACCTTC. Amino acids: CASSPDSSTWLNYGYTF.

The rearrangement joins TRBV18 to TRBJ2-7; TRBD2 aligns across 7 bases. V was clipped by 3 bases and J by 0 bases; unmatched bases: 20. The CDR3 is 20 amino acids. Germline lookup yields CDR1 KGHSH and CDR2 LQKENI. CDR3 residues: CASSPSGGREVGGSSYEQYF. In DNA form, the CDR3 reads TGTGCCAGCTCACCGTCGGGTGGACGGGAGGTCGGGGGGAGCTCCTACGAGCAGTACTTC.

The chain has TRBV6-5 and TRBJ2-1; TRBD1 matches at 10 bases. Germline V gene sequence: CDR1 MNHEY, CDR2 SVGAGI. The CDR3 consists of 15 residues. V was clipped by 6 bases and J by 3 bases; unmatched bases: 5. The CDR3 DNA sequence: TGTGCCAGCAGGACAGGGGGCCACAGCTACAATGAGCAGTTCTTC. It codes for CASRTGGHSYNEQFF.

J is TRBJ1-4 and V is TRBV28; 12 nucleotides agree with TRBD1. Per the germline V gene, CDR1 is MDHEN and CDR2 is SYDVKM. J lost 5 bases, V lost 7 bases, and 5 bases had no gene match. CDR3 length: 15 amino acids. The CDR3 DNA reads TGTGCCAGCAAGGGGACAGGGGGCGGGAATGAAAAACTGTTTTTT. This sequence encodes CASKGTGGGNEKLFF.

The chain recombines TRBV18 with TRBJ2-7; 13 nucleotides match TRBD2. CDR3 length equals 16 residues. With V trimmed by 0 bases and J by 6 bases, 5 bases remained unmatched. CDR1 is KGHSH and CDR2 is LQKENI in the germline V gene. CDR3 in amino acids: CASSPPRLAGGVEQYF. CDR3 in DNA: TGTGCCAGCTCACCACCCAGACTAGCGGGAGGAGTCGAGCAGTACTTC.

Written as DNA, the CDR3 is TGTGCCAGCAGCCGAGGGGGAGGGATTACGGTCGAGCAGTACTTC. This translates into CASSRGGGITVEQYF. The V call is TRBV16, the J call TRBJ2-7, with a tentative D call TRBD2 (7 bases). Germline CDR1 is KGHSY and CDR2 is FQNENV. The CDR3 totals 15 residues. V lost 4 bases, J lost 6 bases, and 19 bases lay in between.

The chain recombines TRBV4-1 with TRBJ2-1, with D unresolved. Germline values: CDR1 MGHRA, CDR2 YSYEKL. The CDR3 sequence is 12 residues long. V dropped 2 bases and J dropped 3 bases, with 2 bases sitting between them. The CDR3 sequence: CASSQLYNEQFF. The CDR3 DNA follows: TGCGCCAGCAGCCAACTCTACAATGAGCAGTTCTTC.

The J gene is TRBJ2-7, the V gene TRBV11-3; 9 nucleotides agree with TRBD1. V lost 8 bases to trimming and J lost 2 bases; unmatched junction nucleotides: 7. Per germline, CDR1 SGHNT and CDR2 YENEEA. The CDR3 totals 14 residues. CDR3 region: CASSPGTGPYEQYF. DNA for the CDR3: TGTGCCAGCTCCCCCGGGACAGGGCCCTACGAGCAGTACTTC.

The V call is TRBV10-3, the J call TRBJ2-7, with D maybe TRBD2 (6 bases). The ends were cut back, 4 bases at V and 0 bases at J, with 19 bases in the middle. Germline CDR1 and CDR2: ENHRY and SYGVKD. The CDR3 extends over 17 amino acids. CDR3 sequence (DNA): TGTGCCATCAGTGGAGGGGCCTGGACGACTAGCTCCTACGAGCAGTACTTC. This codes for CAISGGAWTTSSYEQYF.

CDR3: CASSQGKGLAGADTQYF. CDR3 DNA sequence: TGCGCCAGCAGCCAAGGAAAAGGACTAGCGGGCGCAGATACGCAGTATTTT. This chain uses TRBV4-3 with TRBJ2-3; 11 bases line up with TRBD2. With V trimmed by 1 base and J by 4 bases, 7 bases remained unmatched. Per germline, CDR1 LGHNA and CDR2 YSLEER. The CDR3 has 17 residues.

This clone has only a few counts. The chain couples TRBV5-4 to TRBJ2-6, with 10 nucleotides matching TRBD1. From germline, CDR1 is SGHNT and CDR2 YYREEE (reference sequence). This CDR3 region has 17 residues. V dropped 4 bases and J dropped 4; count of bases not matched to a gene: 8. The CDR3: CASSTGQGPAGANVLTF. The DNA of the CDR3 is TGTGCCAGCAGCACGGGACAGGGGCCTGCAGGGGCCAACGTCCTGACTTTC.

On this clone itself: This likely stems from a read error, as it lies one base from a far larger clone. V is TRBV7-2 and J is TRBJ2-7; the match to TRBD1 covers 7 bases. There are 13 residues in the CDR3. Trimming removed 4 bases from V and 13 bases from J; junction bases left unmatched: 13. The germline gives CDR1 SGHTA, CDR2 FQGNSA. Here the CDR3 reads CASSSPGTVGHYF. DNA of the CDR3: TGTGCCAGCAGCTCACCTGGGACAGTTGGGCATTACTTC.

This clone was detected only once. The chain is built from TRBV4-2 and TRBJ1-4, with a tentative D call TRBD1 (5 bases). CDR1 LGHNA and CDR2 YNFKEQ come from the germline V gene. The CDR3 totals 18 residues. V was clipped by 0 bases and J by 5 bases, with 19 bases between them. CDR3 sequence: CASSQEPTGAGSNEKLFF. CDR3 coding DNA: TGTGCCAGCAGCCAAGAGCCTACAGGTGCTGGGAGCAATGAAAAACTGTTTTTT.

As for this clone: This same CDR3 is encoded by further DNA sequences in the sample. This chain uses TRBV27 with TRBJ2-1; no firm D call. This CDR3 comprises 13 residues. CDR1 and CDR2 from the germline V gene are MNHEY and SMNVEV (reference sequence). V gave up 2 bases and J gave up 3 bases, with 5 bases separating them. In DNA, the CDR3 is TGTGCCAGCAGTTTAGGCGACTACAATGAGCAGTTCTTC. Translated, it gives CASSLGDYNEQFF.

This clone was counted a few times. CDR3 protein: CATSRPGELFF. CDR3 DNA: TGTGCCACCTCTAGGCCCGGGGAGCTGTTTTTT. The chain joins TRBV10-3 to TRBJ2-2; unclear D gene. This CDR3 has 11 residues. Trimming took off 10 bases at V and 6 bases at J, with 9 bases between the two ends. The germline gives CDR1 ENHRY, CDR2 SYGVKD.